Below, 24 T cell receptor beta chains from the same sample are listed, as sequenced in a study of graft-versus-host responses after intestinal transplantation. Generated by immunoSEQ multiplex PCR, the TCRdb table keeps only in-frame clones and is missing some. The repertoire holds 90,000 to 150,000 clones, with 90% to 95% as singletons. These receptors are not linked to any known antigen. Sequenced material: unstimulated CD4+ T cells sorted from spleen or lymph node cells, taken before intestinal transplant. These receptor sequences come from a human donor who received an intestinal transplant.

The chain couples TRBV6-4 to TRBJ2-1, with 7 bases aligning to TRBD2. CDR1 and CDR2 (germline): MRHNA, SNTAGT. J lost 15 bases, V lost 9 bases, and 17 bases had no gene match. This CDR3 has 13 residues. This CDR3 reads CASALAAGSSRFF. As DNA, the CDR3 is TGTGCCAGTGCCCTAGCGGCAGGTTCATCTAGGTTCTTC.

The chain uses TRBV18 and TRBJ1-3; D unclear. The V end lost 2 bases, the J end lost 3 bases, and 11 bases lay between the germline ends. This CDR3 is 15 amino acids long. The germline V gene encodes CDR1 KGHSH and CDR2 LQKENI. In nucleotides, the CDR3 is TGTGCCAGCTCACCAGAGTCCGGGCTTGGAAACACCATATATTTT. Residues: CASSPESGLGNTIYF.

V usage is TRBV5-6 and J usage is TRBJ2-2, with D uncertain. In germline, CDR1 is SGHDT, CDR2 YYEEEE. This CDR3 contains 13 residues. Trimming removed 4 bases at V and 6 bases at J, with 10 bases between. The CDR3 DNA reads TGTGCCAGCAGCCCTTTGGGGTCCGGGGAGCTGTTTTTT. Protein product: CASSPLGSGELFF.

The chain recombines TRBV6-1 with TRBJ2-6; D ambiguous. Germline assignment: CDR1 MNHNS and CDR2 SASEGT. The CDR3 is made up of 14 amino acids. Trimming removed 3 bases from V and 6 bases from J, with 9 bases in between. CDR3 residues: CASSEWGLANVLTF. CDR3 bases: TGTGCCAGCAGTGAGTGGGGTTTGGCCAACGTCCTGACTTTC.

The gene calls are TRBV5-8 and TRBJ1-2; D not resolved. The CDR3 runs to 13 residues. V shed 6 bases and J shed 5 bases, with 14 bases lying between them. Per germline, CDR1 SGHTS and CDR2 YDEGEE. The CDR3 here is CASTHPPGYGYTF. The CDR3 DNA sequence: TGTGCCAGCACCCACCCCCCGGGGTATGGCTACACCTTC.

This sequence joins TRBV7-9 and TRBJ2-3; the match to TRBD2 covers 10 bases. V shed 4 bases and J 1 base; nucleotides not matched to a gene: 8. CDR3 length: 17 amino acids. Looked up from germline, CDR1 is SEHNR and CDR2 is FQNEAQ (reference sequence). CDR3 sequence reads: CASSSGTSVFGTDTQYF. For the CDR3, the DNA is TGTGCCAGCAGCTCTGGGACTAGCGTTTTTGGCACAGATACGCAGTATTTT.

The chain uses TRBV5-1 and TRBJ2-7; 11 bases align to TRBD2. V shed 2 bases and J 5 bases; nucleotides not matched to a gene: 3. The CDR3 spans 14 residues. Germline V gene sequence: CDR1 SGHRS, CDR2 YFSETQ. The CDR3: CASSFSGRGHEQYF. The CDR3 bases are TGCGCCAGCAGCTTTAGCGGGAGGGGGCACGAGCAGTACTTC.

This clone was seen once. This chain joins TRBV30 and TRBJ2-7, with 8 bases that match TRBD2. CDR3 length: 15 amino acids. Germline lookup yields CDR1 GTSNPN and CDR2 SVGIG (reference sequence). V was clipped by 2 bases and J by 4 bases; unmatched bases: 10. The DNA of the CDR3 is TGTGCCTGGAGTACCCCAAGGACTAGCCGATACGAGCAGTACTTC. The encoded protein is CAWSTPRTSRYEQYF.

This rearrangement joins TRBV7-9 to TRBJ1-4; TRBD1 matches 10 bases. This CDR3 region has 16 residues. V shed 3 bases, J shed 2 bases, and the junction held 3 bases outside the gene matches. CDR1 is SEHNR, CDR2 FQNEAQ, per germline (reference sequence). CDR3 in amino acids: CASSFRQGATNEKLFF. The CDR3 bases are TGTGCCAGCAGCTTCAGACAGGGGGCGACTAATGAAAAACTGTTTTTT.

V usage is TRBV2 and J usage is TRBJ2-2; TRBD1 is a possible D gene (6 bases). The V end was cut by 4 bases, the J end by 6 bases, with 12 bases between. This CDR3 region has 14 residues. Germline V lookup: CDR1 SNHLY, CDR2 FYNNEI. The CDR3 DNA follows: TGTGCCAGCAGTGCAGGGGATTGGGCCGGGGAGCTGTTTTTT. This sequence encodes CASSAGDWAGELFF.

The gene calls are TRBV4-1 and TRBJ2-1; tentatively, D is TRBD2 (5 bases). Germline CDR1 MGHRA, CDR2 YSYEKL. The CDR3 loop spans 18 amino acids. V was pared by 4 bases and J by 0 bases, with 19 bases between. CDR3 in DNA: TGCGCCAGCAGCCCAGTGTTGCGGGTTAAGAGCTCCTACAATGAGCAGTTCTTC. Protein sequence: CASSPVLRVKSSYNEQFF.

The chain combines TRBV7-9 with TRBJ1-3, with no clear D. Trimming pared 1 base from V and 0 bases from J, leaving 16 bases between. The CDR3 has 18 residues. The germline gives CDR1 SEHNR, CDR2 FQNEAQ (reference sequence). CDR3 sequence reads: CASSLGHSVPSSGNTIYF. The CDR3 bases are TGTGCCAGCAGCTTAGGCCACAGCGTTCCAAGCTCTGGAAACACCATATATTTT.

This clone was observed a single time. The genes are TRBV12-5 and TRBJ2-1; D possibly corresponds to TRBD2 (5 bases). Germline V lookup: CDR1 LGHNT, CDR2 FRNRAP. This CDR3 spans 15 amino acids. The V and J ends lost 6 bases and 1 base respectively, with 13 bases between them. CDR3 bases: TGTGCTAGTGGACTAGGACTCGTGTCCTACAATGAGCAGTTCTTC. Translating gives CASGLGLVSYNEQFF.

This chain links TRBV6-5 with TRBJ1-3; TRBD1 might be the D (6 bases). CDR1 is MNHEY, CDR2 SVGAGI, per germline. Trimming left V 6 bases short and J 4 bases short, with 13 bases between. The CDR3 covers 14 residues. CDR3 in DNA: TGTGCCAGCAGCCGCGACAGGTCCGGAAACACCATATATTTT. Protein: CASSRDRSGNTIYF.

This chain joins TRBV18 and TRBJ2-2; perhaps TRBD1 as D (5 bases). Germline V gene sequence: CDR1 KGHSH, CDR2 LQKENI. V was shortened by 5 bases and J by 6 bases, with 16 bases between the two germline ends. The CDR3 has 15 amino acids. The CDR3 sequence is CASSVWGEGSGELFF. The CDR3 DNA reads TGTGCCAGCTCAGTGTGGGGCGAAGGGTCCGGGGAGCTGTTTTTT.

The chain couples TRBV12-5 to TRBJ1-5; 7 bases line up with TRBD1. The CDR3 covers 18 residues. Looked up from germline, CDR1 is LGHNT and CDR2 is FRNRAP. Trimming took 2 bases from V and 7 from J; bases not matched to a gene: 17. The CDR3: CASGLSPEWRQGRQPQHF. The DNA for the CDR3 is TGTGCTAGTGGTTTGTCCCCCGAGTGGCGACAGGGCCGGCAGCCCCAGCATTTT.

The gene calls are TRBV11-2 and TRBJ1-3, with D perhaps matching TRBD1 (5 bases). CDR3 length: 17 residues. Germline CDR1 reads SGHAT; CDR2 reads FQNNGV. Trimming took off 0 bases at V and 1 base at J, with 13 bases between the two ends. This chain's CDR3 is CASSLDRRVPSGNTIYF. The CDR3 DNA is TGTGCCAGCAGCTTAGATCGCAGGGTTCCATCTGGAAACACCATATATTTT.

This chain connects TRBV28 to TRBJ2-1; the D gene is possibly TRBD1 (7 bases). Germline V CDR1 and CDR2: MDHEN, SYDVKM. This CDR3 has 14 residues. Trimming removed 8 bases from V and 9 bases from J, with 20 bases in between. The CDR3 loop is CASQRGDSRREQFF. CDR3 nucleotide sequence: TGTGCCAGCCAAAGGGGGGACAGTCGTCGTGAGCAGTTCTTC. Using reference TRBV28 and TRBJ2-1 for the parts outside the CDR3, the full variable domain is DVKVTQSSRYLVKRTGEKVFLECVQDMDHENMFWYRQDPGLGLRLIYFSYDVKMKEKGDIPEGYSVSREKKERFSLILESASTNQTSMYLCASQRGDSRREQFFGPGTRLTVL.

The chain recombines TRBV4-2 with TRBJ1-2; D is perhaps TRBD1 (5 bases). V lost 1 base to trimming and J lost 4 bases, with 10 bases between them. The CDR3 has 14 amino acids. Germline CDR1 LGHNA, CDR2 YNFKEQ. The CDR3 is CASSQGAGTYGYTF. The CDR3 DNA is TGTGCCAGCAGCCAAGGGGCGGGGACCTATGGCTACACCTTC.

V and J are TRBV6-1 and TRBJ2-4; D gene unclear. V was clipped by 5 bases and J by 0 bases, with 8 bases between them. Per the germline V gene, CDR1 is MNHNS and CDR2 is SASEGT. The CDR3 sequence is 14 residues long. The CDR3 region has the DNA TGTGCCAGCAGTCTACAGATAGCCAAAAACATTCAGTACTTC. Translated, it gives CASSLQIAKNIQYF.

The chain links TRBV29-1 to TRBJ2-3; no definite D call. Germline V lookup: CDR1 SQVTM, CDR2 ANQGSEA. V was shortened by 4 bases and J by 3 bases, with 8 bases between the two germline ends. The CDR3 runs to 12 residues. CDR3: CSVVQYTDTQYF. CDR3 bases: TGCAGCGTTGTGCAGTATACAGATACGCAGTATTTT.

The V gene is TRBV7-3, the J gene TRBJ2-5; the match to TRBD2 covers 7 bases. The germline CDR1 and CDR2 sequences are SGHTA and FQGTGA. Trimming cost V 5 bases and J 3 bases; bases outside gene matches: 3. CDR3 length: 13 amino acids. CDR3 coding DNA: TGTGCCAGCAGCATCAGCGGGAAAGAGACCCAGTACTTC. It is translated as CASSISGKETQYF.

The chain carries TRBV7-9 and TRBJ2-1, with 8 bases lining up with TRBD2. V was pared by 7 bases and J by 3 bases, with 8 bases of the junction left unmatched. The germline V gene has CDR1 SEHNR and CDR2 FQNEAQ (reference sequence). This CDR3 is 15 amino acids long. The chain's CDR3 is CASTATSGSYNEQFF. CDR3 nucleotide sequence: TGTGCCAGCACCGCCACAAGCGGGAGCTACAATGAGCAGTTCTTC.

This clone was seen only once. CDR3 nucleotide sequence: TGTGCCAGCAGTTCCGGGACAGCCTATGGCTACACCTTC. Amino acid sequence: CASSSGTAYGYTF. The gene calls are TRBV7-9 and TRBJ1-2, with 7 bases aligning to TRBD1. The junction had 5 bases not matched to a gene; V was cut back by 6 bases and J by 4 bases. The CDR3 runs 13 residues. Per the germline V gene, CDR1 is SEHNR and CDR2 is FQNEAQ (reference sequence). The full variable domain, with the rest looked up from reference TRBV7-9 and TRBJ1-2, is DTGVSQNPRHKITKRGQNVTFRCDPISEHNRLYWYRQTLGQGPEFLTYFQNEAQLEKSRLLSDRFSAERPKGSFSTLEIQRTEQGDSAMYLCASSSGTAYGYTFGSGTRLTVV.